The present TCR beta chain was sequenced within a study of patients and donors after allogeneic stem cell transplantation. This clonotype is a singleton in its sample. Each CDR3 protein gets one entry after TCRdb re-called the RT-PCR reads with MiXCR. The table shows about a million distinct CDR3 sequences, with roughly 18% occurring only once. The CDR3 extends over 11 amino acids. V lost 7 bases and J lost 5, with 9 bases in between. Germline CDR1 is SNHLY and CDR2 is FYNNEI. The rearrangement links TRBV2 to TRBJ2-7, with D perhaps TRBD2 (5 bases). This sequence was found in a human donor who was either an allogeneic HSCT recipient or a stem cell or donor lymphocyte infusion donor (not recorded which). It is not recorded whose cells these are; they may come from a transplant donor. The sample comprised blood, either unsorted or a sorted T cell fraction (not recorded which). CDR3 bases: TGTGCCAGCAAAAGCGGCCACGAGCAGTACTTC. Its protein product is CASKSGHEQYF. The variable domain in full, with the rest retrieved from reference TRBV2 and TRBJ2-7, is EPEVTQTPSHQVTQMGQEVILRCVPISNHLYFYWYRQILGQKVEFLVSFYNNEISEKSEIFDDQFSVERPDGSNFTLKIRSTKLEDSAMYFCASKSGHEQYFGPGTRLTVT.